This T cell receptor beta chain was identified in a study of T cell responses to AZD1222 COVID-19 vaccine. About the research overall: Second-dose schedules of about 4 or about 12 weeks were combined.

Trimming left V 4 bases short and J 9 bases short, with 9 bases between. There are 11 residues in the CDR3. Germline V gives CDR1 MDHEN, CDR2 SYDVKM. Study-wide results and caveats: Repertoires were sampled only after the peak T cell response. Seropositive status at baseline applied to only 5 to 7 AZD1222 recipients.

This clone was detected only once. The antigen is not known. Clones were read by immunoSEQ multiplex PCR, and TCRdb kept only the in-frame ones, dropping some. Altogether over 100,000 clones are present, about 86% being singletons, with the ten largest covering 10% to 15%. The clonotype was recovered from an adult in good health. This chain links TRBV28 with TRBJ2-5; no definite D call. The sequences come from peripheral blood, collected on day 0 of AZD1222 vaccination. The CDR3 coding sequence is TGTGCCAGCAGTTACTCCCGGGCCCAGTACTTC. This sequence encodes CASSYSRAQYF.